This T cell receptor beta chain emerged from a study of shared clonotypes between healthy human individuals. Every subset had its genomic DNA shared out evenly among several immunoSEQ plates. Measured with immunoSEQ multiplex PCR; TCRdb has only the in-frame clones, and not every one. Of 800,000 to 1,200,000 clones in the sample, 75% to 85% are singletons; the top ten hold under 0.6%. On this clone itself: Its antigen is currently unknown.

Study-wide results and caveats: Clonotypes which were not shared had lower generation probabilities than clonotypes that all four donors shared.

Germline CDR1 SNHLY, CDR2 FYNNEI. Trimming took off 8 bases at V and 5 bases at J, with 14 bases between the two ends. The CDR3 is 13 residues long. The sample taken for sequencing was memory CD4+ T cells from PBMCs. The subset is: CD45RA-negative fraction. V gene TRBV2 combines with J gene TRBJ2-3; D is perhaps TRBD2 (6 bases). This clonotype was obtained from a man younger than 35 in good health. Some clones in this sample may be carry-over from other donors' samples. CDR3 bases: TGTGCCAGCGGGCGGGACTCCGTAGATACGCAGTATTTT. Encoded protein: CASGRDSVDTQYF.